The source of this TCR beta chain is a study of spatial heterogeneity in lung cancer. About the research overall: Compared with alpha-chain sequences, beta-chain sequences were consistently detected in greater numbers.

A unique molecular identifier was carried by every single TCR cDNA molecule. TCRdb processed the 5' RACE reads anew with MiXCR; each CDR3 protein has one entry. The repertoire consists of approximately 25,000 distinct CDR3 sequences, with approximately 3% occurring once and the leading ten covering around 28%. General observations from the study: Ubiquitous expanded tumor TCRs were observed in blood more at resection than follow-up.

At least ten counts were recorded for this clonotype. The antigen remains unidentified. CDR3 length equals 14 residues. V was trimmed by 2 bases and J by 3 bases, leaving 11 bases between them. Germline loops: CDR1 SGDLS, CDR2 YYNGEE. This sample's time point: sample taken at primary tumor resection. Sequencing of whole RNA from tumor, nontumor lung or frozen PBMC involved no sorting. Samples came from some 71 TRACERx patients with untreated early-stage lung cancer. Specimen: PBMCs, collected at surgery. This chain joins TRBV9 and TRBJ1-1; D is unresolved. The receptor was isolated from a female donor with early-stage non-small cell lung cancer. CDR3 in DNA: TGTGCCAGCAGCGTGGCAGGAGAGGACACTGAAGCTTTCTTT. This sequence encodes CASSVAGEDTEAFF. The full variable domain, rest sourced from reference TRBV9 and TRBJ1-1, is DSGVTQTPKHLITATGQRVTLRCSPRSGDLSVYWYQQSLDQGLQFLIQYYNGEERAKGNILERFSAQQFPDLHSELNLSSLELGDSALYFCASSVAGEDTEAFFGQGTRLTVV.